This passage covers 23 T cell receptor beta chains from one sample sequenced in a study of blood T cell repertoires in COVID-19. Measured with immunoSEQ multiplex PCR; TCRdb has only the in-frame clones, and not every one. The sample consists of some 120,000 clones, 90% of them appearing once. The sample was peripheral blood. The source of these receptors is a human donor with active COVID-19. The donor label of this sample is uncertain.

This rearrangement joins TRBV4-2 to TRBJ1-1; TRBD1 might be the D (6 bases). The CDR3 sequence is 14 residues long. The V end was cut by 0 bases, the J end by 10 bases, with 15 bases between. Germline CDR1 and CDR2: LGHNA and YNFKEQ. In DNA form, the CDR3 reads TGTGCCAGCAGCCAAGATATTGACAGGCAGGGAGCTTTCTTT. Translating it yields CASSQDIDRQGAFF.

On this clone itself: The DNA is omitted, as the CDR3 cannot be located on it reliably, and the CDR3 follows TCRdb's listing. The gene calls are TRBV28 and TRBJ2-1; the tabulated D call, TRBD2, remains unverified against the DNA. The CDR3 spans 12 amino acids, including both terminal residues. Germline-derived CDR1 and CDR2 are MDHEN and SYDVKM. The CDR3 sequence is CASSSSTIGQFF.

This chain uses TRBV11-2 with TRBJ1-6; perhaps TRBD1 as D (5 bases). The CDR3 spans 16 residues. Between the trimmed V and J ends, which lost 1 base and 4 bases, there was a span of 11 bases. Germline CDR1 is SGHAT and CDR2 is FQNNGV. The CDR3 DNA reads TGTGCCAGCAGCTTAGTAGGGACTTTGTATAATTCACCCCTCCACTTT. Residues: CASSLVGTLYNSPLHF.

The chain uses TRBV2 and TRBJ1-4, with D perhaps matching TRBD1 (6 bases). The length of the CDR3 is 12 residues. The germline V gene encodes CDR1 SNHLY and CDR2 FYNNEI. V was trimmed by 6 bases and J by 7 bases, leaving 9 bases between them. The CDR3 sequence: CASREDSEKLFF. DNA of the CDR3: TGTGCCAGCAGGGAGGACAGTGAAAAACTGTTTTTT.

This rearrangement joins TRBV2 to TRBJ1-1; D is undetermined. Germline CDR1 is SNHLY and CDR2 is FYNNEI. The V gene lost 1 base and the J gene lost 0 bases, with 9 bases spanning the gap. The CDR3 spans 15 residues. In nucleotides, the CDR3 is TGTGCCAGCAGTGAAGGTAGATCTTTGAACACTGAAGCTTTCTTT. Translated, it gives CASSEGRSLNTEAFF. Full variable domain (missing parts from reference TRBV2 and TRBJ1-1): EPEVTQTPSHQVTQMGQEVILRCVPISNHLYFYWYRQILGQKVEFLVSFYNNEISEKSEIFDDQFSVERPDGSNFTLKIRSTKLEDSAMYFCASSEGRSLNTEAFFGQGTRLTVV.

The genes are TRBV6-2 or TRBV6-3 and TRBJ1-6; the match to TRBD1 covers 9 bases. J was trimmed by 0 bases and V by 5 bases; bases with no gene match: 17. The germline V gene encodes CDR1 MNHEY and CDR2 SVGEGT. This CDR3 contains 21 residues. CDR3 amino acids: CASSQNRGRIGRSSYNSPLHF. In DNA form, the CDR3 reads TGTGCCAGCAGTCAGAACAGGGGGCGCATCGGCAGGAGCTCCTATAATTCACCCCTCCACTTT.

Notes on this clone: Germline is not matched at one junction end, which may reflect a read error. The chain carries TRBV19 and TRBJ1-1; D remains unclear. CDR1 is LNHDA and CDR2 is SQIVND in the germline V gene (reference sequence). The CDR3 loop spans 13 amino acids. CDR3 sequence: CASTYGGNTEAFF. The CDR3 nucleotides are TGTGCGAGTACGTACGGCGGGAACACTGAAGCTTTCTTT.

This chain links TRBV28 with TRBJ1-1; the D gene is possibly TRBD1 (6 bases). Germline V gene sequence: CDR1 MDHEN, CDR2 SYDVKM. The CDR3 has 11 amino acids. The V gene lost 5 bases and the J gene lost 11 bases, with 12 bases spanning the gap. CDR3 DNA sequence: TGTGCCAGCAGTGACCAGGGGAAGGCTTTCTTT. Encoded protein: CASSDQGKAFF.

This chain links TRBV23-1 with TRBJ1-5; TRBD1 matches 7 bases. TRBV23-1 is an ORF for which the function is uncertain. This CDR3 contains 19 residues. The V segment lost 1 base and the J segment 8 bases; nucleotides outside the gene matches: 20. The CDR3 reads CASSQYRSGQTHPIKPQHF. The CDR3 region has the DNA TGCGCCAGCAGTCAATATCGGTCGGGACAGACCCATCCTATCAAGCCCCAGCATTTT.

The chain has TRBV27 and TRBJ1-5; 9 bases align to TRBD1. The germline V gene encodes CDR1 MNHEY and CDR2 SMNVEV (reference sequence). The CDR3 consists of 18 residues. The trim removed 5 bases at V and 5 bases at J, leaving 16 bases unmatched. CDR3 region: CASSPRVVDRGTDQPQHF. For the CDR3, the DNA is TGTGCCAGCAGTCCTCGGGTTGTGGACAGGGGTACAGATCAGCCCCAGCATTTT.

This chain connects TRBV7-2 to TRBJ2-5; D is perhaps TRBD2 (6 bases). The CDR3 totals 14 residues. Trimming stripped 4 bases from V and 5 bases from J, with 14 bases between. In germline, CDR1 is SGHTA, CDR2 FQGNSA. CDR3 amino acids: CASSSNTGVETQYF. DNA of the CDR3: TGTGCCAGCAGCTCAAACACGGGGGTGGAGACCCAGTACTTC.

The CDR3 protein is CASSRSGRGGKNEQFF. Here the CDR3 DNA reads TGTGCCAGCAGTCGTTCGGGGCGGGGGGGCAAAAATGAGCAGTTCTTC. The chain couples TRBV27 to TRBJ2-1, with 9 bases that match TRBD2. The V gene end was trimmed by 5 bases and the J gene end by 7 bases; junction bases not matched to a gene: 12. This CDR3 has 16 residues. From germline, CDR1 is MNHEY and CDR2 SMNVEV (reference sequence).

V is TRBV28 and J is TRBJ2-7; maybe TRBD1 (5 bases). V lost 5 bases, J lost 0 bases, and 8 bases lay in between. Germline CDR1 and CDR2: MDHEN and SYDVKM. This CDR3 region has 13 residues. As DNA, the CDR3 is TGTGCCAGCAGTGTGACAGCCTCCTACGAGCAGTACTTC. It codes for CASSVTASYEQYF.

This chain joins TRBV7-6 and TRBJ2-4; a weak D match, TRBD1 (6 bases). CDR3 length: 16 residues. Germline CDR1 reads SGHVS; CDR2 reads FNYEAQ. Trimming removed 4 bases from V and 2 bases from J, with 15 bases in between. CDR3 in DNA: TGTGCCAGCAGCTCGCGAAAAGGGACAACCAAAAACATTCAGTACTTC. It encodes CASSSRKGTTKNIQYF.

The rearrangement joins TRBV6-1 to TRBJ2-5; D might be TRBD1 (5 bases). The CDR3 consists of 14 residues. Germline-derived CDR1 and CDR2 are MNHNS and SASEGT. The ends were cut back, 2 bases at V and 3 bases at J, with 10 bases in the middle. The CDR3 coding sequence is TGTGCCAGCAGTGAACGCGGCAGGGAAGAGACCCAGTACTTC. It translates to CASSERGREETQYF.

V and J are TRBV27 and TRBJ2-5; D gene unclear. The CDR3 contains 13 residues. From germline, CDR1 is MNHEY and CDR2 SMNVEV (reference sequence). Deletions cut 5 bases from V and 3 bases from J, with 10 bases between. The CDR3, as DNA: TGTGCCAGCAGTCCGGTGTCCGAAGAGACCCAGTACTTC. It is translated as CASSPVSEETQYF.

A remark on this clone: At one of its ends the junction is not consistent with the germline gene, which may arise from a read error. This chain joins TRBV5-5 and TRBJ2-7; 8 bases agree with TRBD1. CDR1 is SGHKS, CDR2 YYEKEE, per germline (reference sequence). The CDR3 is made up of 11 amino acids. Here the CDR3 reads CASSRGQGQAF. In DNA form, the CDR3 reads TGTGCCAGCAGCCGGGGGCAGGGACAGGCCTTC.

The J gene is TRBJ2-3, the V gene TRBV5-6; D call uncertain. CDR3 length equals 13 residues. The ends were cut back, 0 bases at V and 8 bases at J, with 10 bases in the middle. Looked up from germline, CDR1 is SGHDT and CDR2 is YYEEEE. CDR3 in amino acids: CASSLDFIATQYF. In DNA form, the CDR3 reads TGTGCCAGCAGCTTGGACTTCATCGCTACGCAGTATTTT.

V usage is TRBV7-2 and J usage is TRBJ2-1; D possibly corresponds to TRBD1 (6 bases). This CDR3 spans 17 amino acids. Germline CDR1 and CDR2: SGHTA and FQGNSA. With 0 bases removed from V and 1 base from J, the gap between germline ends came to 13 bases. This chain's CDR3 is CASSLAPAGASYNEQFF. The CDR3 DNA is TGTGCCAGCAGCTTAGCGCCTGCAGGGGCGTCCTACAATGAGCAGTTCTTC.

The chain has TRBV19 and TRBJ2-7, with 7 bases fitting TRBD1. CDR1 and CDR2 from the germline V gene are LNHDA and SQIVND (reference sequence). The CDR3 contains 13 residues. The trim removed 2 bases at V and 5 bases at J, leaving 3 bases unmatched. CDR3 residues: CASSIYRGDEQYF. CDR3 nucleotide sequence: TGTGCCAGTAGTATATACAGGGGCGACGAGCAGTACTTC.

This rearrangement joins TRBV27 to TRBJ1-5; perhaps TRBD1 as D (6 bases). V was cut by 2 bases and J by 6 bases, with 8 bases left in between. This CDR3 contains 13 residues. In germline, CDR1 is MNHEY, CDR2 SMNVEV (reference sequence). The CDR3 protein is CASSLGTSQPQHF. The CDR3 DNA reads TGTGCCAGCAGTTTAGGGACATCTCAGCCCCAGCATTTT.

The rearrangement uses TRBV7-8 and TRBJ2-3, with D perhaps TRBD2 (5 bases). Germline V gene lookup returns CDR1 SGHVS and CDR2 FQNEAQ. CDR3 length: 17 residues. Trimming pared 5 bases from V and 2 bases from J, leaving 20 bases between. CDR3 in DNA: TGTGCCAGCAGCGTAAGCGTTTGGCTAGCAGACACAGATACGCAGTATTTT. This gives the protein CASSVSVWLADTDTQYF.

A single count supports this clone. The chain recombines TRBV7-3 with TRBJ2-2; 9 bases line up with TRBD1. V shed 3 bases and J 5 bases; nucleotides not matched to a gene: 7. This CDR3 contains 16 residues. Germline V gene lookup returns CDR1 SGHTA and CDR2 FQGTGA. CDR3 sequence (DNA): TGTGCCAGCAGCTTCTCGGGACAGGGAAGGACCGGGGAGCTGTTTTTT. Protein: CASSFSGQGRTGELFF.